Reported below is one TCR beta chain. The data originate from a study of PD-L1 blockade in urothelial cancer. In the study overall: Starting in the mid-2010s, patients were given atezolizumab (1,200 mg intravenously every 3 weeks). Males with urothelial cancer arising in the bladder constituted most of the 29 patients. Reported median T cell count for blood samples was over 110,000.

This table comes from immunoSEQ multiplex PCR, and its TCRdb copy is limited to in-frame clones, with some not included. Of around 30,000 clones detected, 70% to 85% appear once; the ten largest clones hold 30%. V was trimmed by 5 bases and J by 1 base, leaving 8 bases between them. This CDR3 has 14 residues. Germline V CDR1 and CDR2: WNHNN, SYGVQD (reference sequence). The receptor comes from a man between 60 and 75 years old with urothelial cancer. The chain uses TRBV10-1 and TRBJ2-2; D uncertain. The material sequenced was PBMCs, taken around atezolizumab (anti-PD-L1) treatment. CDR3 sequence (DNA): TGCGCCAGCAGTCTTCCCTGGAACACCGGGGAGCTGTTTTTT. It translates to CASSLPWNTGELFF.